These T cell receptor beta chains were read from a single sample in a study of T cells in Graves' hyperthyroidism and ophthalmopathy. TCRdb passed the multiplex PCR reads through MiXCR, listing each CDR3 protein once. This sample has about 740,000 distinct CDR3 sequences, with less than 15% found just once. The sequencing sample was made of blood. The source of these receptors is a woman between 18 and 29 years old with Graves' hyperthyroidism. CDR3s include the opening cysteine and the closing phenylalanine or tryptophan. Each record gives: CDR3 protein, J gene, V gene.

CDR3 protein: CASSFRTSGIDSPTDTQYF
J gene: TRBJ2-3
V gene: TRBV5-5

CDR3 protein: CASRPRLAGVSGELFF
J gene: TRBJ2-2
V gene: TRBV6-1

CDR3 protein: CAISGTDSNQPQHF
J gene: TRBJ1-5
V gene: TRBV10-3

CDR3 protein: CASSLRGGDYTEAFF
J gene: TRBJ1-1
V gene: TRBV12-3/TRBV12-4

CDR3 protein: CSARVEGGDTQYF
J gene: TRBJ2-3
V gene: TRBV20-1

CDR3 protein: CASSLSWGRNEQFF
J gene: TRBJ2-1
V gene: TRBV12-3/TRBV12-4

CDR3 protein: CASSLGVVGWEDTQYF
J gene: TRBJ2-3
V gene: TRBV7-9

CDR3 protein: CAWTPEGNSPLHF
J gene: TRBJ1-6
V gene: TRBV30

CDR3 protein: CASSEGWGQAYNEQFF
J gene: TRBJ2-1
V gene: TRBV2

CDR3 protein: CASSRSITTGGRNEQFF
J gene: TRBJ2-1
V gene: TRBV13

CDR3 protein: CASSPGAGAYEQYF
J gene: TRBJ2-7
V gene: TRBV19

CDR3 protein: CASNRGTSGTPGELFF
J gene: TRBJ2-2
V gene: TRBV6-1

CDR3 protein: CASSLQGGRISPLHF
J gene: TRBJ1-6
V gene: TRBV28

CDR3 protein: CASSYLRGQETQYF
J gene: TRBJ2-5
V gene: TRBV6-2/TRBV6-3

CDR3 protein: CASSPGGSETQYF
J gene: TRBJ2-5
V gene: TRBV27

CDR3 protein: CASSLAAGALHTEAFF
J gene: TRBJ1-1
V gene: TRBV11-3

CDR3 protein: CASSLAKLAGVWETQYF
J gene: TRBJ2-5
V gene: TRBV7-2

CDR3 protein: CSASFGAPSYNEQFF
J gene: TRBJ2-1
V gene: TRBV20-1

CDR3 protein: CASSPPEGDYGYTF
J gene: TRBJ1-2
V gene: TRBV18

CDR3 protein: CASSFSGVSYSNQPQHF
J gene: TRBJ1-5
V gene: TRBV25-1